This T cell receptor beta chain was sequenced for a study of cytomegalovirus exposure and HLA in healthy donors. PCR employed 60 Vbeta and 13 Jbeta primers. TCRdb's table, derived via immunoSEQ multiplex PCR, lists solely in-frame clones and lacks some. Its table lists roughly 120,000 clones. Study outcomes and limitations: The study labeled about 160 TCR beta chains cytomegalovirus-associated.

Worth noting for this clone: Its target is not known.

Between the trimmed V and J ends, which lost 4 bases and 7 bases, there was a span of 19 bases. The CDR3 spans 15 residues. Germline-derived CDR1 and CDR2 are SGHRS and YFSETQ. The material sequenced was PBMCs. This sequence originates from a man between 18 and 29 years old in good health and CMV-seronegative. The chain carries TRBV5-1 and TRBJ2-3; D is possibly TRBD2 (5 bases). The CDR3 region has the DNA TGCGCCAGCAGCCTGATTGGACTTAGCTCGTATACGCAGTATTTT. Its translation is CASSLIGLSSYTQYF.